This T cell receptor (beta chain) was profiled in a study of control samples from healthy donors and cancer patients. About this clone itself: The junction differs from germline at one of its ends, possibly a read error. The sample holds other DNA sequences that translate to the same CDR3.

Method: immunoSEQ multiplex PCR; TCRdb's copy keeps in-frame clones and lacks some. The sample includes approximately 90,000 clones, approximately 95% seen only once; the top ten take around 1.5%. The germline V gene encodes CDR1 SQVTM and CDR2 ANQGSEA. The CDR3 totals 14 residues. Sequencing was performed on blood. This receptor was identified in a woman aged 30 to 39 in good health. The rearrangement links TRBV29-1 to TRBJ2-1, with 10 bases that match TRBD1. The CDR3 loop reads CSVGRTGGHNEQFF. The CDR3 region has the DNA TGCAGCGTTGGCAGGACAGGGGGACACAATGAACAGTTCTTC.